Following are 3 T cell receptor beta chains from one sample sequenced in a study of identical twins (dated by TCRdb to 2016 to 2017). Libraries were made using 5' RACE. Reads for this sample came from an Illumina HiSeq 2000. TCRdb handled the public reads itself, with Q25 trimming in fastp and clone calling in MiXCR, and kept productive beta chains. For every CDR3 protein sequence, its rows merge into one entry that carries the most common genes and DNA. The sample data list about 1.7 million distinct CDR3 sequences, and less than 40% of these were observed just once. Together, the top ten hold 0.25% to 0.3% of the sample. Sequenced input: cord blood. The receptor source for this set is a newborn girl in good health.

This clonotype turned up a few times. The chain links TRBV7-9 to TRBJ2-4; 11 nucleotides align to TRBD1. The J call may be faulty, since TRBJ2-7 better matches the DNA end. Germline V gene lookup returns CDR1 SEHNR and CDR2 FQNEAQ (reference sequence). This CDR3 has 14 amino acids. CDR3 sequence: CASSIQGQGGEQYF. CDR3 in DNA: TGTGCCAGCAGCATTCAGGGACAGGGGGGCGAGCAGTACTTC.

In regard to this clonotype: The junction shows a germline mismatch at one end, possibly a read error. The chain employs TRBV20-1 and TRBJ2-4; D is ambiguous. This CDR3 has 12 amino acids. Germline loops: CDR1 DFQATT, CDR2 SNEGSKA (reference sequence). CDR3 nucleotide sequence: TGCAGTGCTAGAGATCAGTGGATCCAGCAGTCCTTC. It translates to CSARDQWIQQSF.

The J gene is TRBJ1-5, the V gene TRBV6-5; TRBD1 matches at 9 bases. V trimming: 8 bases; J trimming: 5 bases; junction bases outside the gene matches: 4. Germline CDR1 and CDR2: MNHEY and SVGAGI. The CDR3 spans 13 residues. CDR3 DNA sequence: TGTGCCAGCCAAGACAGGGGGGATCAGCCCCAGCATTTT. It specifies CASQDRGDQPQHF.